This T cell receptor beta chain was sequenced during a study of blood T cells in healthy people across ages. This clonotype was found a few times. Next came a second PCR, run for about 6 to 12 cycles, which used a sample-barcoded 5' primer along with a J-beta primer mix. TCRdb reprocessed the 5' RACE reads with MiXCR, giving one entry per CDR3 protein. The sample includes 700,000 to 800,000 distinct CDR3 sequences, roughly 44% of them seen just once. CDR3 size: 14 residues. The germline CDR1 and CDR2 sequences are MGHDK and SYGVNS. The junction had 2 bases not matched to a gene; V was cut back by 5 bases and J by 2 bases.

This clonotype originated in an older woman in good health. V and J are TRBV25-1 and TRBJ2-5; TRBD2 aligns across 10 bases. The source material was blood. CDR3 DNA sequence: TGTGCCAGCAGTCAAGCGGGAGGGCAAGAGACCCAGTACTTC. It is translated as CASSQAGGQETQYF.